Listed below are T cell receptor beta chains from one sample, sequenced in a study of blood T cell repertoires in COVID-19. Data came from immunoSEQ multiplex PCR; TCRdb stores just in-frame clones and leaves some out. The repertoire has under 200,000 clones, roughly 86% of them found once; the top ten carry roughly 3.4%. Sequencing input: peripheral blood. These receptors all stem from a man in his 70s with acute or convalescent COVID-19. The conserved cysteine and the conserved F or W are not part of the CDR3 here. The D gene is left open where the match is weak. Part of the rows lack a size; the others show once, few, many or a class for expanded clones.

J gene,V gene,D gene,clone size,CDR3 protein
TRBJ2-3,TRBV5-1,TRBD1,once,ASRQGASSDTQY
TRBJ2-3,TRBV4-1,TRBD1,NA,ASSPGTEGDTQY
TRBJ1-2,TRBV2,NA,once,ASSAGISGYT
TRBJ1-1,TRBV9,NA,NA,ASSVKSGSTEAF
TRBJ2-3,TRBV6-1,TRBD2,medium-sized,ASSELAGGPDTQY
TRBJ2-7,TRBV9,NA,NA,ASSEGPTRDEQY
TRBJ2-2,TRBV5-4,NA,NA,ASSPTTGTNTGELF
TRBJ2-7,TRBV6-5,NA,NA,ASSSGLPEQY
TRBJ1-1,TRBV7-3,NA,NA,ASSLQGNTEAF
TRBJ1-2,TRBV9,NA,NA,ASSVVTGGDGYT
TRBJ1-1,TRBV5-1,NA,NA,ASSRDMNTEAF
TRBJ2-7,TRBV9,TRBD2,NA,ASSRTSGNYEQY
TRBJ1-2,TRBV28,NA,NA,ASGVIQGLYGYT
TRBJ2-4,TRBV27,TRBD2,NA,ASSLGTSGKNIQY
TRBJ1-1,TRBV5-5,NA,NA,ASSRPLSTGTEAF
TRBJ2-1,TRBV30,NA,few,AWSPGLRYNEQF
TRBJ2-7,TRBV11-2,TRBD1,NA,ASSLSTGAGEQY
TRBJ1-4,TRBV12-1,NA,medium-sized,ASSFRGTDISGTNEKLF
TRBJ2-2,TRBV28,TRBD2,NA,ASSRTSGSTGELF
TRBJ2-7,TRBV15,TRBD1,NA,ATRDRENYEQY
TRBJ2-1,TRBV7-9,NA,NA,ASSSTGLRGGYEQF
TRBJ2-5,TRBV28,TRBD1,once,ASSIPGTGPSKETQY
TRBJ2-3,TRBV5-5,NA,NA,ASSLVKTASTDTQY
TRBJ2-1,TRBV9,TRBD2,few,ASSVALAGYNEQF
TRBJ2-1,TRBV19,TRBD2,NA,ASRMGGGADEQF
TRBJ2-3,TRBV7-3,TRBD2,NA,ASSQQASGGTDTQY
TRBJ1-6,TRBV3-1/TRBV3-2,NA,NA,ASSPNTGGASPLH
TRBJ1-1,TRBV7-9,NA,few,ASTAGGTEAF
TRBJ1-2,TRBV28,NA,few,ASSSPSGGLHHYGYT
TRBJ2-7,TRBV27,TRBD2,NA,ASSFSGNHLQY
TRBJ1-4,TRBV18,TRBD1,NA,ASSPRDRGREKLF
TRBJ1-1,TRBV19,NA,NA,ASKRTVNTEAF
TRBJ1-5,TRBV15,NA,NA,ATSVQLEQPQH
TRBJ2-3,TRBV24-1,TRBD1,NA,ATSDRGQGPTDTQY